The T cell receptor beta chain described here comes from a study of blood T cell repertoires in COVID-19 (dated by TCRdb to 2020 to 2021). Regarding the research as a whole: Collaborator samples came from the United States, Italy and Spain and covered acute and convalescent phases of COVID-19. The material from the prospective study consisted of cDNA or gDNA derived from T cells, B-cell-depleted T cells, or PBMCs. Deeply sampled blood TCRbeta repertoires from subjects exposed to, actively infected with, or recovered from COVID-19 were included in the dataset. A freely available public database, intended as a resource for researchers studying the immune response to SARS-CoV-2, is where the repertoires were released. Samples came from the ongoing ImmuneRACE study (first 160 participants) plus 1,254 subjects from 6 global collaborators. The sample metadata nearly always contained a de-identified subject ID, COVID-19 status, age in years and sex. Where HLA class I and class II types were available, the types were taken from metadata supplied by the sample provider, not from assay-based typing.

Collaborating institutions collected whole blood in K2EDTA tubes following their own protocols. Collaborator samples were shipped for TCRbeta analysis as frozen whole blood, isolated PBMCs, or DNA extracted from either sample type. From a lookup of the germline V gene, CDR1 and CDR2 are SNHLY and FYNNEI. The CDR3 numbers 13 residues from cysteine through phenylalanine. CDR3 DNA is the only sequence kept; it has 39 bases, read in frame from the first base. The V end gives up 6 bases and the J end 4 bases, leaving 5 bases in the junction not matched to a gene. About this clone itself: The antigen this receptor binds is unknown. Base qualities are missing; no much larger clone stands one base away.

General conclusions and limits of the study: How much clinical and demographic metadata was included differed by source and by participant, and the metadata was provided uncurated.

TCRbeta CDR3 regions were amplified from genomic DNA by means of the immunoSEQ Assay, a bias-controlled multiplex PCR. In the paper's pipeline: The number of nucleated cells in each sample was estimated by amplification of reference gene primers within the assay. To quantify the absolute abundance of each unique TCRbeta CDR3 rearrangement, sequence reads were collapsed and filtered. For each sample, productive Simpson clonality was calculated as the square root of Simpson's diversity index across productive rearrangements. Imported from immuneACCESS, the table was reduced by TCRdb to in-frame sequences with V and J called. These copies leave out some clones; in studies compared against another copy, an unresolved V gene accounts for under half, and the cause of the remainder is not known. For V, J and clone size, that table is used; D and trimming come from the DNA. The sample table lists tens of thousands of clones, more than 75% of them with a count of one. Together, the top ten hold more than 7.5% of the sample.

This TCR was recovered from a woman older than 75 with acute or convalescent COVID-19. Sample: peripheral blood. In this chain, TRBV2 is recombined with TRBJ1-2; 7 middle bases align to TRBD1. The base sequence is TGTGCCAGCAGCGTAGGGGGCCCCTATGGCTACACCTTC. It translates to CASSVGGPYGYTF.